This TCR beta chain originates from a study of cytomegalovirus exposure and HLA in healthy donors. The CDR3 is 13 amino acids. The germline V and J ends were trimmed by 8 bases and 2 bases, with 10 bases remaining between them. Germline CDR1 MNHNS, CDR2 SASEGT. In regard to this clone: Its antigen is as yet unknown.

Whole-study findings and limits: While the bulk of TCR sequences proved rare, some public TCRs turned up in many donors. The authors listed 150 or so TCR beta chains as cytomegalovirus-associated.

Amplification used 60 Vbeta primers and 13 Jbeta primers. In the original workflow: A later analysis counted some 87 million unique TCR beta chains, 10 million to 12 million shared. Profiled with immunoSEQ multiplex PCR; TCRdb holds only in-frame clones, not every one. V, J and clone size are those of that table, while D and trimming were read from the DNA. The sample gives 170,000 or so clones, 75% to 85% of which show up once; less than 15% is in the top ten. The clonotype was recovered from a woman between 45 and 60 years old in good health and CMV-seropositive. Sequenced material: PBMCs. This sequence joins TRBV6-1 and TRBJ1-5, with a tentative D call TRBD1 (5 bases). The CDR3 is CASDGARNQPQHF. The DNA for the CDR3 is TGTGCCAGCGATGGGGCCCGCAATCAGCCCCAGCATTTT.